This TCR beta chain is from a study of blood T cell repertoires in COVID-19. Study information: Samples taken during acute and convalescent COVID-19 were collected in the United States, Italy and Spain.

Under the authors' procedure: Quantification of nucleated cells was approximated via reference gene primer amplification. The table came from immunoSEQ multiplex PCR; TCRdb's copy has only in-frame clones and leaves some out. The V and J calls and clone size are taken from that table; D and trimming were inferred from the DNA. The profile covers around 99,000 clones, with 70% to 90% appearing a single time and 6.5% to 7% taken by the ten largest. The CDR3 extends over 15 amino acids. V dropped 8 bases and J dropped 8; count of bases not matched to a gene: 8. Germline V lookup: CDR1 WNHNN, CDR2 SYGVQD (reference sequence).

The gene calls are TRBV10-1 and TRBJ2-2, with 13 bases aligning to TRBD2. Sequenced sample: peripheral blood. The sequence came from a man aged 50 to 59 with active or convalescent COVID-19. The CDR3 nucleotides read TGCGCCAGCGGGGGACTAGCGGGAAGTAGGGGGGAGCTGTTTTTT. Translation gives CASGGLAGSRGELFF.